What follows are 8 T cell receptor beta chains derived from one specimen sequenced in a study of blood T cell repertoires in COVID-19. Only in-frame clones appear in the TCRdb table, and some are missing; sequencing was by immunoSEQ multiplex PCR. This sample has some 380,000 clones, with 90% found just once. Specimen: peripheral blood. These receptor sequences come from a man aged 18 to 29 with active or convalescent COVID-19.

The chain combines TRBV7-9 with TRBJ2-5; possible D gene TRBD1, 6 bases. Germline V lookup: CDR1 SEHNR, CDR2 FQNEAQ (reference sequence). Trimming removed 1 base from V and 3 bases from J, with 15 bases in between. The CDR3 spans 16 residues. CDR3 nucleotide sequence: TGTGCCAGCAGCTTAGTTTTGGGGGCAGGGGAAGAGACCCAGTACTTC. Translation gives CASSLVLGAGEETQYF. Complete variable domain (other parts from reference TRBV7-9 and TRBJ2-5): DTGVSQNPRHKITKRGQNVTFRCDPISEHNRLYWYRQTLGQGPEFLTYFQNEAQLEKSRLLSDRFSAERPKGSFSTLEIQRTEQGDSAMYLCASSLVLGAGEETQYFGPGTRLLVL.

The chain employs TRBV27 and TRBJ2-7, with 14 bases aligning to TRBD2. The CDR3 is 15 amino acids. Germline CDR1 MNHEY, CDR2 SMNVEV (reference sequence). V gave up 4 bases and J gave up 5 bases; unmatched junction bases: 4. CDR3 in amino acids: CASSSGLAGVHEQYF. CDR3 DNA sequence: TGTGCCAGCAGTTCGGGACTAGCGGGAGTTCACGAGCAGTACTTC.

In its sample, this clone was seen once. The V and J genes are TRBV6-5 and TRBJ2-2; no reliable D call. Germline values: CDR1 MNHEY, CDR2 SVGAGI. V dropped 7 bases and J dropped 3 bases, with 12 bases sitting between them. The length of the CDR3 is 14 residues. The CDR3 DNA reads TGTGCCAGCACTCGTAAAACAGACACCGGGGAGCTGTTTTTT. Translating it yields CASTRKTDTGELFF.

The CDR3 loop reads CASSLATTAGSGELFF. Here the CDR3 DNA reads TGTGCCAGCAGCTTGGCAACGACAGCGGGGTCCGGGGAGCTGTTTTTT. The V and J genes are TRBV5-6 and TRBJ2-2; 7 bases are a match to TRBD2. V was clipped by 0 bases and J by 6 bases; unmatched bases: 8. This CDR3 region has 16 residues. CDR1 SGHDT and CDR2 YYEEEE come from the germline V gene.

The rearrangement links TRBV5-6 to TRBJ2-6; D is possibly TRBD2 (6 bases). This CDR3 has 18 residues. Per germline, CDR1 SGHDT and CDR2 YYEEEE. Trimming removed 4 bases from V and 0 bases from J, with 17 bases in between. The CDR3 sequence is CASSILTGTSSGANVLTF. The DNA of the CDR3 is TGTGCCAGCAGCATCTTGACCGGGACTTCCTCTGGGGCCAACGTCCTGACTTTC.

The chain links TRBV15 to TRBJ2-1; unclear D gene. Germline CDR1 LNHNV, CDR2 YYDKDF (reference sequence). The CDR3 consists of 15 residues. V was trimmed by 0 bases and J by 3 bases, leaving 9 bases between them. As DNA, the CDR3 is TGTGCCACCAGCAGAGACCGCCCCAGCTACAATGAGCAGTTCTTC. Amino acid sequence: CATSRDRPSYNEQFF.

The chain joins TRBV18 to TRBJ2-5, with D perhaps TRBD1 (6 bases). Looked up from germline, CDR1 is KGHSH and CDR2 is LQKENI. Trimming shortened V by 5 bases and J by 5 bases, and 24 bases separated the two germline ends. This CDR3 has 17 amino acids. The CDR3 coding sequence is TGTGCCAGCTCAACTCGATCAGGGGCTACCACAATGGAGACCCAGTACTTC. The encoded protein is CASSTRSGATTMETQYF.

The V gene is TRBV13, the J gene TRBJ2-2; 10 bases align to TRBD1. This CDR3 spans 17 amino acids. Unmatched junction bases numbered 7, after V lost 2 bases and J lost 4 bases. The germline CDR1 and CDR2 sequences are PRHDT and FYEKMQ (reference sequence). CDR3 in DNA: TGTGCCAGCAGCTTACGCCTGGGGGACAGGGGCACCGGGGAGCTGTTTTTT. Translation gives CASSLRLGDRGTGELFF.